Presented here are 28 T cell receptor beta chains from one specimen sequenced in a study of T cell responses to AZD1222 COVID-19 vaccine. TCRdb's table, derived via immunoSEQ multiplex PCR, lists solely in-frame clones and lacks some. Altogether some 140,000 clones are present, more than 85% being singletons, with the ten largest covering around 3.1%. This sample comprised peripheral blood, obtained on day 0 of AZD1222 vaccination. These receptors all stem from an adult in good health.

This sequence joins TRBV19 and TRBJ1-2; the D is unclear. Germline values: CDR1 LNHDA, CDR2 SQIVND (reference sequence). The V and J ends lost 2 bases and 4 bases respectively, with 11 bases between them. The CDR3 has 14 amino acids. CDR3 residues: CASSISLGTYGYTF. The CDR3 bases are TGTGCCAGTAGTATAAGCCTGGGAACCTATGGCTACACCTTC.

The genes are TRBV6-5 and TRBJ2-1, with D perhaps TRBD2 (5 bases). This CDR3 is 15 amino acids long. Per germline, CDR1 MNHEY and CDR2 SVGAGI. The V and J ends lost 5 bases and 0 bases respectively, with 11 bases between them. In DNA form, the CDR3 reads TGTGCCAGCAGTCCGGACTGGAGCTCCTACAATGAGCAGTTCTTC. Its translation: CASSPDWSSYNEQFF.

This chain uses TRBV5-1 with TRBJ1-6; weak D call: TRBD1 (5 bases). This CDR3 is 16 amino acids long. Germline CDR1 SGHRS, CDR2 YFSETQ. V lost 0 bases and J 5 bases, leaving 12 bases between the germline ends. The CDR3 loop reads CASSLDRVRDNSPLHF. The CDR3 nucleotides are TGCGCCAGCAGCTTGGATCGCGTCAGGGATAATTCACCCCTCCACTTT.

The rearrangement links TRBV4-2 to TRBJ2-1, with D possibly called TRBD1 or TRBD2 (7 bases each). The CDR3 consists of 14 residues. The germline V gene encodes CDR1 LGHNA and CDR2 YNFKEQ. Trimming cost V 3 bases and J 7 bases, with 13 bases left between them. CDR3 in DNA: TGTGCCAGCAGCCAGGGAGGGGGCCGGAATGAGCAGTTCTTC. This gives the protein CASSQGGGRNEQFF.

This clone was seen once. The chain combines TRBV24-1 with TRBJ1-1; D is ambiguous. The V end lost 8 bases, the J end lost 6 bases, and 9 bases lay between the germline ends. CDR1 is KGHDR, CDR2 SFDVKD, per germline. The CDR3 has 11 amino acids. CDR3 region: CATKGLPEAFF. As DNA, the CDR3 is TGTGCCACCAAAGGTCTCCCTGAAGCTTTCTTT.

CDR3 sequence (DNA): TGTGCCACCAGTGGCCGGTCTCGCGAGCAGTACTTC. Residues: CATSGRSREQYF. This sequence joins TRBV24-1 and TRBJ2-7; D is uncertain. CDR1 and CDR2 from the germline V gene are KGHDR and SFDVKD. V lost 5 bases to trimming and J lost 6 bases, with 10 bases between them. This CDR3 has 12 amino acids.

This clone was counted a single time. The chain carries TRBV19 and TRBJ2-2, with D uncertain. V lost 3 bases to trimming and J lost 5 bases, with 13 bases between them. Germline V lookup: CDR1 LNHDA, CDR2 SQIVND (reference sequence). This CDR3 has 15 residues. The CDR3 region has the DNA TGTGCCAGTAGTATGGTAAAGGGCACGACCGGGGAGCTGTTTTTT. The encoded protein is CASSMVKGTTGELFF.

This clone was recorded once. The chain is built from TRBV19 and TRBJ2-5; 7 positions agree with TRBD1. The CDR3 is 15 amino acids. V lost 5 bases, J lost 4 bases, and 10 bases stayed unmatched. Germline V CDR1 and CDR2: LNHDA, SQIVND (reference sequence). The chain's CDR3 is CASSPYRGAGETQYF. The CDR3 DNA reads TGTGCCAGTAGTCCATACAGGGGCGCGGGAGAGACCCAGTACTTC.

The V gene is TRBV7-9, the J gene TRBJ2-5; no clear D gene. Germline lookup yields CDR1 SEHNR and CDR2 FQNEAQ (reference sequence). The CDR3 has 15 amino acids. Trimming took off 1 base at V and 0 bases at J, with 9 bases between the two ends. The CDR3 loop reads CASSLGGRYQETQYF. CDR3 DNA: TGTGCCAGCAGCTTAGGAGGCAGGTACCAAGAGACCCAGTACTTC. Drawing the rest from reference TRBV7-9 and TRBJ2-5, the complete variable domain is DTGVSQNPRHKITKRGQNVTFRCDPISEHNRLYWYRQTLGQGPEFLTYFQNEAQLEKSRLLSDRFSAERPKGSFSTLEIQRTEQGDSAMYLCASSLGGRYQETQYFGPGTRLLVL.

The chain links TRBV19 to TRBJ2-3; tentative D call: TRBD1 (5 bases). The germline V and J ends were trimmed by 7 bases and 5 bases, with 19 bases remaining between them. The CDR3 is 15 residues long. Germline assignment: CDR1 LNHDA and CDR2 SQIVND (reference sequence). CDR3 in amino acids: CASTADRFARDTQYF. The CDR3 region has the DNA TGTGCCAGTACCGCAGACAGATTCGCACGAGATACGCAGTATTTT.

This clone was picked up one time. J is TRBJ1-2 and V is TRBV12-3 or TRBV12-4; perhaps TRBD1 as D (5 bases). There are 12 residues in the CDR3. Trimming cost V 6 bases and J 2 bases, with 7 bases left between them. CDR3 amino acids: CASRGLNYGYTF. The CDR3 DNA sequence: TGTGCCAGCAGGGGGCTGAACTATGGCTACACCTTC.

The rearrangement links TRBV30 to TRBJ2-7; 7 positions match TRBD1. Germline V gene lookup returns CDR1 GTSNPN and CDR2 SVGIG (reference sequence). The CDR3 covers 14 residues. Germline trimming cut 0 bases from V and 0 bases from J; bases unmatched to any gene: 2. The CDR3 sequence is CAWSVGGGSYEQYF. CDR3 in DNA: TGTGCCTGGAGTGTAGGGGGCGGCTCCTACGAGCAGTACTTC.

The genes are TRBV5-6 and TRBJ2-7, with unresolved D. Germline loops: CDR1 SGHDT, CDR2 YYEEEE. The CDR3 sequence is 14 residues long. Trimming removed 4 bases at V and 1 base at J, with 12 bases between. The CDR3 protein is CASSLSAPSYEQYF. CDR3 nucleotides: TGTGCCAGCAGCCTATCCGCTCCTTCCTACGAGCAGTACTTC.

The chain links TRBV7-2 to TRBJ2-5, with TRBD2 matching over 7 bases. The CDR3 runs to 17 residues. Germline loops: CDR1 SGHTA, CDR2 FQGNSA. V shed 4 bases and J 4 bases; nucleotides not matched to a gene: 15. The DNA of the CDR3 is TGTGCCAGCAGCTCTCGACGTAGGGAGGGCAGGTCAGAGACCCAGTACTTC. This encodes CASSSRRREGRSETQYF. Full variable domain (outside the CDR3, taken from reference TRBV7-2 and TRBJ2-5): GAGVSQSPSNKVTEKGKDVELRCDPISGHTALYWYRQSLGQGLEFLIYFQGNSAPDKSGLPSDRFSAERTGGSVSTLTIQRTQQEDSAVYLCASSSRRREGRSETQYFGPGTRLLVL.

J is TRBJ2-7 and V is TRBV24-1; D uncertain. Germline V CDR1 and CDR2: KGHDR, SFDVKD. The CDR3 totals 14 residues. Trimming cost V 1 base and J 3 bases, with 9 bases left between them. This CDR3 reads CATSDFGRIYEQYF. The CDR3 DNA follows: TGTGCCACCAGTGATTTTGGCAGGATCTACGAGCAGTACTTC.

This chain connects TRBV18 to TRBJ1-4, with a weak D call TRBD1 (5 bases). The germline V and J ends were trimmed by 3 bases and 4 bases, with 12 bases remaining between them. This CDR3 has 15 amino acids. Germline CDR1 reads KGHSH; CDR2 reads LQKENI. CDR3 nucleotide sequence: TGTGCCAGCTCACCGACCGGGGCAAGTAATGAAAAACTGTTTTTT. Its translation is CASSPTGASNEKLFF.

This rearrangement joins TRBV4-3 to TRBJ2-2; 9 bases align to TRBD2. Looked up from germline, CDR1 is LGHNA and CDR2 is YSLEER. The V and J ends lost 5 bases and 4 bases, in that order; junction bases with no gene match: 17. The CDR3 has 19 residues. CDR3 bases: TGCGCCAGCAGCGCAAGTACTATCGTGGGACTAGCAGCCACCGGGGAGCTGTTTTTT. Protein: CASSASTIVGLAATGELFF.

V usage is TRBV3-1 (or the pseudogene TRBV3-2) and J usage is TRBJ2-1, with a possible D match to TRBD2 (7 bases). Per germline, CDR1 LGHDT and CDR2 YNNKEL (reference sequence). The CDR3 covers 15 residues. The V and J ends lost 1 base and 9 bases respectively, with 16 bases between them. This CDR3 reads CASSQGRGLGGEQFF. CDR3 DNA: TGTGCCAGCAGCCAAGGGCGGGGGCTGGGCGGTGAGCAGTTCTTC.

This clone was seen a single time. This chain joins TRBV6-2 or TRBV6-3 and TRBJ2-5, with 8 bases that match TRBD1. Losses at the gene ends were 5 bases for V and 7 bases for J; bases not matched to a gene: 9. The CDR3 has 14 residues. Looked up from germline, CDR1 is MNHEY and CDR2 is SVGEGT. CDR3 residues: CASSQQGVGVTQYF. CDR3 DNA: TGTGCCAGCAGTCAACAGGGGGTGGGGGTGACCCAGTACTTC.

This rearrangement joins TRBV10-3 to TRBJ1-6; no firm D call. Germline V gives CDR1 ENHRY, CDR2 SYGVKD. The CDR3 runs 14 residues. Trimming pared 4 bases from V and 4 bases from J, leaving 8 bases between. The CDR3 loop is CAISVERYNSPLHF. CDR3 nucleotide sequence: TGTGCCATCAGTGTGGAACGGTATAATTCACCCCTCCACTTT.

This chain connects TRBV28 to TRBJ1-2, with D possibly TRBD1 on 5 matching bases. The V and J ends lost 5 bases and 4 bases respectively, with 14 bases between them. There are 14 residues in the CDR3. The germline V gene encodes CDR1 MDHEN and CDR2 SYDVKM. CDR3 DNA: TGTGCCAGCAGTCCCGGGACCGATGTCTATGGCTACACCTTC. Amino acid sequence: CASSPGTDVYGYTF.

The chain combines TRBV5-1 with TRBJ2-1; D gene unclear. CDR3 length equals 13 residues. The germline V gene encodes CDR1 SGHRS and CDR2 YFSETQ. V dropped 7 bases and J dropped 6 bases, with 14 bases sitting between them. CDR3 DNA sequence: TGCGCCAGCGCGACTTACAACCGCAATGAGCAGTTCTTC. This gives the protein CASATYNRNEQFF.

The V and J genes are TRBV5-1 and TRBJ1-1; no firm D call. The V end was cut by 1 base, the J end by 4 bases, with 11 bases between. CDR1 is SGHRS, CDR2 YFSETQ, per germline. This CDR3 spans 14 amino acids. Written as DNA, the CDR3 is TGCGCCAGCAGCTTGACCACTGGATCCACTGAAGCTTTCTTT. Translation gives CASSLTTGSTEAFF.

J is TRBJ1-1 and V is TRBV4-3; 9 positions match TRBD1. From germline, CDR1 is LGHNA and CDR2 YSLEER. CDR3 length: 15 residues. The J segment lost 5 bases and the V segment lost 1 base, leaving 5 bases of the junction unmatched. This chain's CDR3 is CASSQADRGDTEAFF. The CDR3 region has the DNA TGCGCCAGCAGCCAAGCAGACAGGGGGGATACTGAAGCTTTCTTT.

This chain connects TRBV24-1 to TRBJ2-7; D gene unclear. This CDR3 region has 17 residues. CDR1 is KGHDR, CDR2 SFDVKD, per germline. Trimming shortened V by 9 bases and J by 5 bases, and 28 bases separated the two germline ends. In DNA form, the CDR3 reads TGTGCCACCTCGCCGGGCCACCGCCTCACCCGTACTAACGAGCAGTACTTC. This encodes CATSPGHRLTRTNEQYF.

This chain uses TRBV5-1 with TRBJ1-2; D is unclear. This CDR3 has 14 amino acids. Germline V gives CDR1 SGHRS, CDR2 YFSETQ. Trimming removed 0 bases at V and 0 bases at J, with 6 bases between. The chain's CDR3 is CASSLDGANYGYTF. The CDR3, as DNA: TGCGCCAGCAGCTTGGACGGAGCTAACTATGGCTACACCTTC.

This rearrangement joins TRBV7-2 to TRBJ1-6, with D maybe TRBD1 (5 bases). CDR1 and CDR2 (germline): SGHTA, FQGNSA. V lost 2 bases and J 5 bases, leaving 10 bases between the germline ends. This CDR3 region has 15 residues. For the CDR3, the DNA is TGTGCCAGCAGCTTAATGGGCAGGGATAATTCACCCCTCCACTTT. Protein: CASSLMGRDNSPLHF.

The chain employs TRBV30 and TRBJ1-4; unclear D gene. Deletions cut 3 bases from V and 4 bases from J, with 15 bases between. CDR1 GTSNPN and CDR2 SVGIG come from the germline V gene (reference sequence). This CDR3 region has 15 residues. The CDR3 bases are TGTGCCTGGAGCTCCCCCGTGATTATTAATGAAAAACTGTTTTTT. Amino acid sequence: CAWSSPVIINEKLFF. Supplemented by reference TRBV30 and TRBJ1-4, the full variable domain reads SQTIHQWPATLVQPVGSPLSLECTVEGTSNPNLYWYRQAAGRGLQLLFYSVGIGQISSEVPQNLSASRPQDRQFILSSKKLLLSDSGFYLCAWSSPVIINEKLFFGSGTQLSVL.